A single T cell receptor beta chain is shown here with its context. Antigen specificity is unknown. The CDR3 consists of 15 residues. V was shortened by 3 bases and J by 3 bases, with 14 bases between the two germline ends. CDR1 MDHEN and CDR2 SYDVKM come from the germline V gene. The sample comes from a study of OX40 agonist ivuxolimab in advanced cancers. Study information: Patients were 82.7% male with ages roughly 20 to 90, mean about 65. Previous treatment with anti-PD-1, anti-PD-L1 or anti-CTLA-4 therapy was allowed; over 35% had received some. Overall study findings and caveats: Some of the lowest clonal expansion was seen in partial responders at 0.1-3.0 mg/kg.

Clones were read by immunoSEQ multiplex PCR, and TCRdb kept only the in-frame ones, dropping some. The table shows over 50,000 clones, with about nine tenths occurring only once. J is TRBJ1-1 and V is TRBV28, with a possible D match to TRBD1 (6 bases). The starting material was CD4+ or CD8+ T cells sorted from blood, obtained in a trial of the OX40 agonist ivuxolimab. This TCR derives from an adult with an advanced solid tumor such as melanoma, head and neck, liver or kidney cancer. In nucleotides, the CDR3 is TGTGCCAGCAGTTTCCAGGGGAGTGGGGACACTGAAGCTTTCTTT. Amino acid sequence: CASSFQGSGDTEAFF.